These 28 T cell receptor beta chains share one sample of origin, sequenced in a study of blood T cell repertoires in COVID-19 (dated by TCRdb to about 2020). Receptor amplification or capture employed the immunoSEQ multiplex PCR assay. Held by TCRdb, this immuneACCESS table contains in-frame sequences only and omits some clones. Under half of the omission traces to an unresolved V gene where checked; the cause of the rest is unknown. For this sample there are 400,000 or so clones; 87% appear just once. 1.9% of the sample belongs to the ten largest clones. The sample comprised PBMCs or T cells enriched from blood (not recorded which). The receptors shown here come from a man aged 40-50 years in a cohort exposed to, infected with or recovered from COVID-19 (not recorded which).

The CDR3 nucleotides read TGTGCCAGCAGAGAGACAGGGGAAGGCTACACCTTC. Its translation is CASRETGEGYTF. The chain carries TRBV6-5 and TRBJ1-2; 8 bases are a match to TRBD1. After removal of 6 bases from V and 8 bases from J, the junction contained 5 bases not matched to a gene. The V gene's germline CDR1 is MNHEY and CDR2 SVGAGI. The length of the CDR3 is 12 residues.

The J gene is TRBJ2-5, the V gene TRBV30; TRBD1 is a possible D gene (5 bases). V was trimmed by 1 base and J by 4 bases, leaving 7 bases between them. Germline CDR1 and CDR2: GTSNPN and SVGIG (reference sequence). The CDR3 consists of 12 residues. The CDR3 region has the DNA TGTGCCTGGAGTGGACAGTTAGAGACCCAGTACTTC. This encodes CAWSGQLETQYF. The full variable domain, with the rest looked up from reference TRBV30 and TRBJ2-5, is SQTIHQWPATLVQPVGSPLSLECTVEGTSNPNLYWYRQAAGRGLQLLFYSVGIGQISSEVPQNLSASRPQDRQFILSSKKLLLSDSGFYLCAWSGQLETQYFGPGTRLLVL.

In regard to this clone: At the DNA level, this CDR3 is encoded by other sequences in the same sample as well. The chain recombines TRBV27 with TRBJ1-6, with a possible D match to TRBD1 (5 bases). V shed 6 bases and J shed 0 bases, with 9 bases lying between them. The CDR3 runs to 15 residues. CDR1 and CDR2 (germline): MNHEY, SMNVEV (reference sequence). The CDR3 is CASRTGSSYNSPLHF. The DNA of the CDR3 is TGTGCCAGCAGAACAGGAAGCTCCTATAATTCACCCCTCCACTTT.

This clone was recorded once. V gene TRBV5-1 combines with J gene TRBJ1-3, with D maybe TRBD1 (6 bases). The germline V and J ends were trimmed by 5 bases and 0 bases, with 9 bases remaining between them. This CDR3 has 14 amino acids. The germline gives CDR1 SGHRS, CDR2 YFSETQ. The chain's CDR3 is CASRQGNSGNTIYF. The CDR3 DNA is TGCGCCAGCAGACAGGGCAACTCTGGAAACACCATATATTTT.

This clone was observed a handful of times. The chain links TRBV27 to TRBJ2-3; D remains ambiguous. Trimming cost V 2 bases and J 4 bases, with 10 bases left between them. Germline CDR1 MNHEY, CDR2 SMNVEV (reference sequence). This CDR3 comprises 14 residues. The CDR3 DNA reads TGTGCCAGCAGTTTAGGCAGGCCCCCAGATACGCAGTATTTT. This sequence encodes CASSLGRPPDTQYF.

On this clone: A read error may account for a junction end that differs from germline. V is TRBV9 and J is TRBJ1-4; D gene ambiguous. The germline gives CDR1 SGDLS, CDR2 YYNGEE. The CDR3 is 15 residues long. CDR3 sequence reads: CVSGRNEGPNEKLFF. The CDR3 bases are TGTGTCAGCGGTCGGAATGAGGGTCCGAATGAAAAACTGTTTTTT.

The genes are TRBV5-1 and TRBJ1-2, with 7 positions matching TRBD1. V was pared by 4 bases and J by 5 bases, with 8 bases of the junction left unmatched. This CDR3 region has 14 residues. CDR1 is SGHRS, CDR2 YFSETQ, per germline. The CDR3: CASSHQGEEYGYTF. CDR3 bases: TGCGCCAGCAGCCACCAGGGGGAAGAGTATGGCTACACCTTC.

The chain recombines TRBV10-2 with TRBJ1-5; TRBD1 is a possible D gene (5 bases). This CDR3 has 14 residues. Trimming took 2 bases from V and 7 from J, leaving 12 bases between them. Germline CDR1 reads WSHSY; CDR2 reads SAAADI. The CDR3 loop reads CASSEARGGQPQHF. The CDR3 nucleotides read TGCGCCAGCAGTGAGGCTAGGGGAGGGCAGCCCCAGCATTTT.

This clone was observed a single time. This chain connects TRBV19 to TRBJ1-1, with 9 bases lining up with TRBD1. V gave up 5 bases and J gave up 1 base; unmatched junction bases: 5. The CDR3 is made up of 15 amino acids. Germline CDR1 LNHDA, CDR2 SQIVND (reference sequence). CDR3 protein: CASSSRTGANTEAFF. The CDR3 bases are TGTGCCAGTAGTTCAAGGACAGGGGCGAACACTGAAGCTTTCTTT.

This clone has only one observation. Other nucleotide sequences in the sample specify the same CDR3. The rearrangement links TRBV5-1 to TRBJ2-5; 11 bases align to TRBD2. Germline V CDR1 and CDR2: SGHRS, YFSETQ. J gave up 2 bases and V 0 bases, and 0 bases lay outside the gene matches. The CDR3 has 15 residues. The chain's CDR3 is CASSLGLAGQETQYF. CDR3 sequence (DNA): TGCGCCAGCAGCTTGGGACTAGCGGGGCAAGAGACCCAGTACTTC.

The genes are TRBV6-5 and TRBJ1-2; D call uncertain. Trimming took 9 bases from V and 8 from J, leaving 16 bases between them. The germline V gene has CDR1 MNHEY and CDR2 SVGAGI. This CDR3 is built from 12 residues. The CDR3 reads CASSQTEGGYTF. DNA for the CDR3: TGTGCCAGTAGCCAGACGGAGGGAGGCTACACCTTC.

The chain is built from TRBV24-1 and TRBJ2-1, with TRBD2 as a possible D gene (5 bases). CDR1 KGHDR and CDR2 SFDVKD come from the germline V gene. CDR3 length: 12 amino acids. Trimming pared 4 bases from V and 6 bases from J, leaving 6 bases between. CDR3 loop: CATSERVNEQFF. The CDR3, as DNA: TGTGCCACCAGTGAGCGGGTCAATGAGCAGTTCTTC.

The gene calls are TRBV7-9 and TRBJ1-4; the D gene is possibly TRBD1 (5 bases). V lost 5 bases and J 8 bases, leaving 9 bases between the germline ends. The length of the CDR3 is 12 residues. Germline CDR1 reads SEHNR; CDR2 reads FQNEAQ (reference sequence). The CDR3 DNA is TGTGCCAGCAGCCTCCGACAGGAAAAACTGTTTTTT. Its translation: CASSLRQEKLFF.

The V and J genes are TRBV7-9 and TRBJ2-1, with D possibly TRBD1 on 6 matching bases. The CDR3 has 15 residues. Germline V gives CDR1 SEHNR, CDR2 FQNEAQ (reference sequence). Trimming cost V 1 base and J 8 bases, with 15 bases left between them. The CDR3 loop is CASSLGQGPGDEQFF. The CDR3 region has the DNA TGTGCCAGCAGCTTAGGGCAGGGGCCAGGCGATGAGCAGTTCTTC.

This chain uses TRBV27 with TRBJ1-5; 9 bases agree with TRBD1. Germline values: CDR1 MNHEY, CDR2 SMNVEV (reference sequence). Trimming removed 3 bases from V and 9 bases from J; junction bases left unmatched: 9. The CDR3 sequence is 15 residues long. CDR3 sequence reads: CASSLTGGTAGPQHF. The CDR3 DNA follows: TGTGCCAGCAGTTTGACAGGGGGAACCGCGGGGCCCCAGCATTTT.

This chain links TRBV2 with TRBJ1-5, with TRBD1 matching 9 bases. Germline assignment: CDR1 SNHLY and CDR2 FYNNEI. With V trimmed by 7 bases and J by 3 bases, 4 bases remained unmatched. This CDR3 region has 14 residues. In nucleotides, the CDR3 is TGTGCCAGCAAGCGGGACAGGGACAATCAGCCCCAGCATTTT. Residues: CASKRDRDNQPQHF.

V and J are TRBV19 and TRBJ1-3; 8 bases map to TRBD1. Germline trimming cut 5 bases from V and 2 bases from J; bases unmatched to any gene: 8. Germline lookup yields CDR1 LNHDA and CDR2 SQIVND (reference sequence). The CDR3 is made up of 16 amino acids. The DNA for the CDR3 is TGTGCCAGTAGTGCCTGGACAGGGAGCCCTGGAAACACCATATATTTT. As protein: CASSAWTGSPGNTIYF.

Worth noting for this clone: Other DNA sequences in the same sample also yield this CDR3. V gene TRBV10-3 combines with J gene TRBJ2-3, with 12 bases identical to TRBD2. Looked up from germline, CDR1 is ENHRY and CDR2 is SYGVKD. CDR3 length: 15 amino acids. V lost 4 bases to trimming and J lost 3 bases; unmatched junction nucleotides: 2. CDR3 bases: TGTGCCATCAGTGGGACTAGCGGGAAAACAGATACGCAGTATTTT. Residues: CAISGTSGKTDTQYF.

This clone has just a few counts. The rearrangement joins TRBV30 to TRBJ2-2; maybe TRBD1 (6 bases). The V gene's germline CDR1 is GTSNPN and CDR2 SVGIG (reference sequence). The CDR3 is 13 amino acids. The V and J ends lost 3 bases and 5 bases respectively, with 10 bases between them. CDR3 amino acids: CAWRPRGTGELFF. CDR3 coding DNA: TGTGCCTGGAGGCCGAGGGGGACCGGGGAGCTGTTTTTT.

The chain joins TRBV10-2 to TRBJ2-1; 7 nucleotides match TRBD2. This CDR3 has 12 amino acids. Germline-derived CDR1 and CDR2 are WSHSY and SAAADI. After removal of 6 bases from V and 6 bases from J, the junction contained 2 bases not matched to a gene. The CDR3 nucleotides read TGCGCCAGCAGGGGGACTATCAATGAGCAGTTCTTC. Protein sequence: CASRGTINEQFF.

V usage is TRBV10-1 and J usage is TRBJ1-5, with TRBD1 identical over 7 bases. Germline V lookup: CDR1 WNHNN, CDR2 SYGVQD (reference sequence). The CDR3 contains 15 residues. With 6 bases clipped from V and 5 bases from J, the junction kept 10 bases outside the gene matches. CDR3: CASSLKGQMHQPQHF. In nucleotides, the CDR3 is TGCGCCAGCAGCCTCAAGGGACAGATGCATCAGCCCCAGCATTTT.

V is TRBV3-1 (or the pseudogene TRBV3-2) and J is TRBJ2-7, with 13 bases identical to TRBD2. The CDR3 loop spans 16 amino acids. CDR1 LGHDT and CDR2 YNNKEL come from the germline V gene (reference sequence). Germline trimming cut 1 base from V and 7 bases from J; bases unmatched to any gene: 7. CDR3 nucleotides: TGTGCCAGCAGCCAAGGACTAGCGGGAGGTTCTTTTGAGCAGTACTTC. This codes for CASSQGLAGGSFEQYF.

The chain combines TRBV27 with TRBJ2-3, with 8 positions matching TRBD2. Trimming took 3 bases from V and 14 from J; bases not matched to a gene: 7. Germline assignment: CDR1 MNHEY and CDR2 SMNVEV (reference sequence). This CDR3 spans 12 amino acids. CDR3 sequence reads: CASSLGAGERYF. For the CDR3, the DNA is TGTGCCAGCAGTTTGGGAGCGGGAGAAAGGTATTTT.

V gene TRBV5-1 combines with J gene TRBJ2-3, with a possible D match to TRBD2 (6 bases). Between the trimmed V and J ends, which lost 0 bases and 1 base, there was a span of 12 bases. Per germline, CDR1 SGHRS and CDR2 YFSETQ. This CDR3 has 16 residues. The CDR3 DNA is TGCGCCAGCAGCTTGGCCGCGGCTAGCGGCACAGATACGCAGTATTTT. It is translated as CASSLAAASGTDTQYF.

The genes are TRBV5-1 and TRBJ2-3; TRBD1 might be the D (5 bases). The CDR3 consists of 15 residues. V lost 2 bases and J lost 5, with 15 bases in between. The V gene's germline CDR1 is SGHRS and CDR2 YFSETQ. The CDR3 spells CASSFDSPSIDTQYF. The CDR3 nucleotides are TGCGCCAGCAGCTTCGACAGTCCCTCGATAGATACGCAGTATTTT.

The sample holds one count of this clone. V usage is TRBV27 and J usage is TRBJ2-1, with 12 bases fitting TRBD2. This CDR3 has 16 amino acids. The trim removed 8 bases at V and 0 bases at J, leaving 5 bases unmatched. The germline V gene has CDR1 MNHEY and CDR2 SMNVEV (reference sequence). The CDR3 spells CASRGTSGRSYNEQFF. CDR3 nucleotides: TGTGCCAGCCGTGGGACTAGCGGGCGCTCCTACAATGAGCAGTTCTTC.

The gene calls are TRBV19 and TRBJ2-3; 9 bases are shared with TRBD1. The CDR3 has 15 amino acids. Looked up from germline, CDR1 is LNHDA and CDR2 is SQIVND (reference sequence). V was clipped by 9 bases and J by 4 bases; unmatched bases: 11. DNA of the CDR3: TGTGCCAGCACCCTTAAGGACAGGGGACCAGATACGCAGTATTTT. The encoded protein is CASTLKDRGPDTQYF.

The CDR3 reads CASSLGGASGVPYEQYF. Here the CDR3 DNA reads TGTGCCAGCAGTTTAGGGGGGGCTAGCGGAGTTCCCTACGAGCAGTACTTC. This chain links TRBV28 with TRBJ2-7; D perhaps matches TRBD2 (7 bases). Germline V gene sequence: CDR1 MDHEN, CDR2 SYDVKM. Trimming stripped 2 bases from V and 2 bases from J, with 19 bases between. The CDR3 sequence is 17 residues long.